This passage covers 18 T cell receptor beta chains from one sample sequenced in a study of blood T cell repertoires in COVID-19. Profiled with immunoSEQ multiplex PCR; TCRdb holds only in-frame clones, not every one. The table includes approximately 120,000 clones, around 90% detected once. The sequencing sample was made of peripheral blood. Source of these receptors: a human donor in a cohort sampled during active COVID-19.

The CDR3 loop is CASSIRDRGTGELFF. In nucleotides, the CDR3 is TGTGCCAGCAGCATAAGGGACAGAGGGACCGGGGAGCTGTTTTTT. This chain connects TRBV5-4 to TRBJ2-2, with 7 nucleotides matching TRBD1. Germline V CDR1 and CDR2: SGHNT, YYREEE (reference sequence). The junction had 8 bases not matched to a gene; V was cut back by 4 bases and J by 5 bases. This CDR3 is built from 15 residues. Full variable domain (remainder filled in from reference TRBV5-4 and TRBJ2-2): ETGVTQSPTHLIKTRGQQVTLRCSSQSGHNTVSWYQQALGQGPQFIFQYYREEENGRGNFPPRFSGLQFPNYSSELNVNALELDDSALYLCASSIRDRGTGELFFGEGSRLTVL.

To note about this clone: A junction end diverges from the germline sequence, so it may reflect a read error. This chain uses TRBV6-1 with TRBJ2-5, with D maybe TRBD1 (6 bases). The CDR3 consists of 13 residues. Germline V gene data show CDR1 as MNHNS and CDR2 as SASEGT. The CDR3 region has the DNA TGTGCCAGCAGTGAGATATGGACAGCGGTCGGCGACTTC. It specifies CASSEIWTAVGDF.

This clone was detected only once. The rearrangement links TRBV7-9 to TRBJ2-1, with D unclear. The CDR3 is 15 residues long. Germline V gene sequence: CDR1 SEHNR, CDR2 FQNEAQ (reference sequence). V was cut by 5 bases and J by 0 bases, with 11 bases left in between. The CDR3 nucleotides are TGTGCCAGCAGCAGAGACTTGAGCTCCTACAATGAGCAGTTCTTC. It encodes CASSRDLSSYNEQFF.

V and J are TRBV9 and TRBJ2-2; tentative D call: TRBD2 (5 bases). Deletions cut 0 bases from V and 6 bases from J, with 12 bases between. CDR3 length: 15 residues. CDR1 is SGDLS and CDR2 is YYNGEE in the germline V gene. This CDR3 reads CASSVDYLLAGELFF. CDR3 sequence (DNA): TGTGCCAGCAGCGTAGACTACCTACTAGCCGGGGAGCTGTTTTTT.

Only a few counts were recorded for this clone. The gene calls are TRBV4-1 and TRBJ1-1; D call uncertain. Deletions cut 5 bases from V and 1 base from J, with 11 bases between. This CDR3 contains 14 residues. Germline CDR1 and CDR2: MGHRA and YSYEKL. The CDR3 loop reads CASSTSNTNTEAFF. CDR3 DNA sequence: TGCGCCAGCAGCACCAGTAATACGAACACTGAAGCTTTCTTT.

This clone was seen once. The J gene is TRBJ1-1, the V gene TRBV28; 9 positions agree with TRBD1. The V and J ends lost 5 bases and 5 bases, in that order; junction bases with no gene match: 6. The CDR3 runs 14 residues. The V gene's germline CDR1 is MDHEN and CDR2 SYDVKM. The CDR3 DNA sequence: TGTGCCAGCAGTCCGGACAGGGGATGGACTGAAGCTTTCTTT. Amino acids: CASSPDRGWTEAFF.

This clone showed up just once. V usage is TRBV12-5 and J usage is TRBJ1-1; D may be TRBD1 (5 bases). This CDR3 is 11 amino acids long. The germline gives CDR1 LGHNT, CDR2 FRNRAP. Trimming cost V 9 bases and J 9 bases, with 14 bases left between them. CDR3 coding DNA: TGTGCTAGCGCATCGGCAGGGAAAGCTTTCTTT. Translated, it gives CASASAGKAFF.

The chain has TRBV28 and TRBJ1-4; maybe TRBD1 (6 bases). The CDR3 totals 13 residues. V shed 6 bases and J shed 8 bases, with 13 bases lying between them. Per the germline V gene, CDR1 is MDHEN and CDR2 is SYDVKM. Here the CDR3 reads CASSGGGGEKLFF. Written as DNA, the CDR3 is TGTGCCAGCAGCGGGGGGGGCGGAGAAAAACTGTTTTTT. The variable domain in full, with the rest retrieved from reference TRBV28 and TRBJ1-4, is DVKVTQSSRYLVKRTGEKVFLECVQDMDHENMFWYRQDPGLGLRLIYFSYDVKMKEKGDIPEGYSVSREKKERFSLILESASTNQTSMYLCASSGGGGEKLFFGSGTQLSVL.

The rearrangement joins TRBV29-1 to TRBJ2-5; the match to TRBD1 covers 9 bases. The J segment lost 9 bases and the V segment lost 8 bases, leaving 10 bases of the junction unmatched. This CDR3 spans 12 amino acids. Germline CDR1 and CDR2: SQVTM and ANQGSEA. CDR3 sequence reads: CSTGTGLGAQYF. CDR3 sequence (DNA): TGCAGCACCGGGACAGGGCTTGGGGCCCAGTACTTC.

This chain connects TRBV7-2 to TRBJ1-2, with D uncertain. V was trimmed by 1 base and J by 4 bases, leaving 10 bases between them. This CDR3 contains 14 residues. Germline V gene sequence: CDR1 SGHTA, CDR2 FQGNSA. The CDR3 spells CASSLGPGIYGYTF. DNA for the CDR3: TGTGCCAGCAGCTTAGGCCCGGGAATCTATGGCTACACCTTC.

V gene TRBV6-5 combines with J gene TRBJ2-3; 7 bases match TRBD1. Trimming took 8 bases from V and 2 from J; bases not matched to a gene: 4. Germline V lookup: CDR1 MNHEY, CDR2 SVGAGI. The CDR3 length is 13 residues. CDR3 DNA sequence: TGTGCCAGCTGGGACAGTGTCACAGATACGCAGTATTTT. Translation gives CASWDSVTDTQYF.

This rearrangement joins TRBV7-9 to TRBJ1-2, with 9 bases that match TRBD1. The V gene's germline CDR1 is SEHNR and CDR2 FQNEAQ (reference sequence). V lost 5 bases to trimming and J lost 3 bases; unmatched junction nucleotides: 13. CDR3 length equals 17 residues. CDR3 nucleotides: TGTGCCAGCAGCGTAACACCCTTCGACAGGGGGGACTATGGCTACACCTTC. Translating it yields CASSVTPFDRGDYGYTF.

J is TRBJ2-7 and V is TRBV28; 13 positions agree with TRBD2. Unmatched junction bases numbered 8, after V lost 6 bases and J lost 6 bases. The CDR3 totals 15 residues. Germline V gives CDR1 MDHEN, CDR2 SYDVKM. The CDR3 here is CASREWTSGRGEQYF. DNA of the CDR3: TGTGCCAGCAGAGAATGGACTAGCGGGAGAGGCGAGCAGTACTTC.

The chain carries TRBV11-2 and TRBJ1-6, with a tentative D call TRBD1 (6 bases). Trimming removed 6 bases at V and 7 bases at J, with 13 bases between. The CDR3 length is 14 residues. Germline loops: CDR1 SGHAT, CDR2 FQNNGV. The CDR3 sequence: CASRQTGVNSPLHF. As DNA, the CDR3 is TGTGCCAGCAGACAGACAGGCGTGAATTCACCCCTCCACTTT.

A single count supports this clone. The chain employs TRBV5-6 and TRBJ1-2; no definite D call. This CDR3 is 15 amino acids long. Trimming stripped 1 base from V and 4 bases from J, with 14 bases between. Germline CDR1 and CDR2: SGHDT and YYEEEE. The chain's CDR3 is CASSLMASEVYGYTF. The CDR3, as DNA: TGTGCCAGCAGCTTGATGGCATCAGAGGTCTATGGCTACACCTTC.

The rearrangement joins TRBV5-6 to TRBJ2-2; 8 nucleotides align to TRBD2. CDR3 length: 13 residues. CDR1 SGHDT and CDR2 YYEEEE come from the germline V gene. V shed 7 bases, J shed 5 bases, and the junction held 4 bases outside the gene matches. CDR3 bases: TGTGCCAGCGGCCCGGGAGGGACCGGGGAGCTGTTTTTT. Encoded protein: CASGPGGTGELFF.

The chain carries TRBV6-6 and TRBJ1-2; 7 bases align to TRBD1. Germline V gives CDR1 MNHNY, CDR2 SVGAGI (reference sequence). V was clipped by 6 bases and J by 6 bases; unmatched bases: 4. The CDR3 has 12 residues. CDR3 sequence (DNA): TGTGCCAGCAGCCCCGGGACAGATGGCTACACCTTC. It yields the protein CASSPGTDGYTF.

This chain joins TRBV27 and TRBJ1-1; D is unresolved. CDR1 and CDR2 (germline): MNHEY, SMNVEV (reference sequence). This CDR3 contains 14 residues. V lost 0 bases and J lost 3, with 8 bases in between. The CDR3 DNA sequence: TGTGCCAGCAGTTTATCGATCGGGTACACTGAAGCTTTCTTT. This sequence encodes CASSLSIGYTEAFF.